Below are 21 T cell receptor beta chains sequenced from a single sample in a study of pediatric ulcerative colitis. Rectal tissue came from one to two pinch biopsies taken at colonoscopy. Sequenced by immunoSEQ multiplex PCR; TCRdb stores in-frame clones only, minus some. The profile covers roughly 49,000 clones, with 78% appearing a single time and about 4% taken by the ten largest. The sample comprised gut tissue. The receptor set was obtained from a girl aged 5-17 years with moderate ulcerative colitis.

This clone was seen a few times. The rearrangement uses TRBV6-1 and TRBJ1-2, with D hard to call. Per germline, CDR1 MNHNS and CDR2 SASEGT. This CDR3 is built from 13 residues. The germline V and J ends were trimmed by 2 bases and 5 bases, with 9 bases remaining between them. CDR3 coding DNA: TGTGCCAGCAGTGAAACTCCGTCTTATGGCTACACCTTC. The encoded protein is CASSETPSYGYTF.

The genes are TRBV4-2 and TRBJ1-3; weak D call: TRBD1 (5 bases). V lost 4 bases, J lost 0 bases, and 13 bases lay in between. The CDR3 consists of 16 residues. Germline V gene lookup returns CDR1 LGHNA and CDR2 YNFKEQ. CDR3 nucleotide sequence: TGTGCCAGCAGCCTAGGGGTGTCTAACTCTGGAAACACCATATATTTT. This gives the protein CASSLGVSNSGNTIYF.

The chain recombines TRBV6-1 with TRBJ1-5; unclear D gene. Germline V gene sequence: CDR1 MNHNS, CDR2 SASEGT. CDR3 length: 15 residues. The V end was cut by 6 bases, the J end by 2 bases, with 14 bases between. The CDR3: CASRPLSEGNQPQHF. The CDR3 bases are TGTGCCAGCAGACCCCTTTCCGAGGGCAATCAGCCCCAGCATTTT.

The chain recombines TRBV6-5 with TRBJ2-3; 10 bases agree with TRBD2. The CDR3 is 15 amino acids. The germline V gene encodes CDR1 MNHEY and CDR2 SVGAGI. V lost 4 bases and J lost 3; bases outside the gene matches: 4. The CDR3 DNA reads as TGTGCCAGCAGTTCAGCGGGAGGGTGGACAGATACGCAGTATTTT. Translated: CASSSAGGWTDTQYF.

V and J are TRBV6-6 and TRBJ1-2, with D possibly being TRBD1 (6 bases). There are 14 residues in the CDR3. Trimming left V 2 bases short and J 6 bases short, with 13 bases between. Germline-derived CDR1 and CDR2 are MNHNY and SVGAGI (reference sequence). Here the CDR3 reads CASSYRGGADGYTF. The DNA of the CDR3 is TGTGCCAGCAGTTACCGGGGGGGCGCGGATGGCTACACCTTC.

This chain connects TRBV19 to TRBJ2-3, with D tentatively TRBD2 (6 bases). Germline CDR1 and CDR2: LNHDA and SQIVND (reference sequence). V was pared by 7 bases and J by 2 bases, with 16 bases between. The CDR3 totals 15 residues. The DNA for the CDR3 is TGTGCCAGTAAGACGGGAGATAGCGTCACAGATACGCAGTATTTT. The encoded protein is CASKTGDSVTDTQYF.

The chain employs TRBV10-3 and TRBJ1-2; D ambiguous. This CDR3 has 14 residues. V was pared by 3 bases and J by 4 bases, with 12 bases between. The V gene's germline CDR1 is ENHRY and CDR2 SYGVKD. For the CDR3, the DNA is TGTGCCATCAGTGATCTCCCAGGAATCTATGGCTACACCTTC. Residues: CAISDLPGIYGYTF.

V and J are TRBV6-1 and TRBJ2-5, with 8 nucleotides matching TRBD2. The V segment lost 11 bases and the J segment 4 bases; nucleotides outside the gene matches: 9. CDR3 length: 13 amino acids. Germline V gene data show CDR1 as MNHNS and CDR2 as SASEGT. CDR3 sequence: CAGRTSLRETQYF. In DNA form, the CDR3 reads TGTGCCGGTAGGACTAGCCTTCGAGAGACCCAGTACTTC.

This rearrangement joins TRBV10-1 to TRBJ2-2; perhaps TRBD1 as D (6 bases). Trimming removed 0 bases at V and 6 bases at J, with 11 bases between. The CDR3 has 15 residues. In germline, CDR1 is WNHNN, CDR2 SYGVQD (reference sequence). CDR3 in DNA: TGCGCCAGCAGTGAGTCGATCAGGGGAGCCGGGGAGCTGTTTTTT. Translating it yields CASSESIRGAGELFF.

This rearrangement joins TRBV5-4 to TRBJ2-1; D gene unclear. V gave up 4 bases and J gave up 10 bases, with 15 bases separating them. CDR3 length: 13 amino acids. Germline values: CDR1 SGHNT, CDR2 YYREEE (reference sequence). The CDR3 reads CASSRPAAQEQFF. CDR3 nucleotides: TGTGCCAGCAGCCGACCGGCGGCCCAAGAGCAGTTCTTC.

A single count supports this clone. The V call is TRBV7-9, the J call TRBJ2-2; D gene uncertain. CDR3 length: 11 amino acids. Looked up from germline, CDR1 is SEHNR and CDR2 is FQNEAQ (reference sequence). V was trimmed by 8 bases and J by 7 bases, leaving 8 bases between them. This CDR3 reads CASPDGGELFF. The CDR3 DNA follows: TGTGCCAGCCCAGACGGCGGGGAGCTGTTTTTT.

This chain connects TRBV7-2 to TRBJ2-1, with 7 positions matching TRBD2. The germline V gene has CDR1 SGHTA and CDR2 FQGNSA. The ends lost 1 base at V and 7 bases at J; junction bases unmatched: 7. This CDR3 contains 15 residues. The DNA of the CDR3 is TGTGCCAGCAGCTTAGTAGGGGAGGGATGGAATGAGCAGTTCTTC. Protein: CASSLVGEGWNEQFF.

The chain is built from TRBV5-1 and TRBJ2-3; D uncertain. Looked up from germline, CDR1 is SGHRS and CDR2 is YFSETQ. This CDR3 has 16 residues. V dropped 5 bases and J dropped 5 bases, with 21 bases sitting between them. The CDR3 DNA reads TGCGCCAGCAGTTCCTCCGCGGCAGGAGTGGGAGATACGCAGTATTTT. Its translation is CASSSSAAGVGDTQYF.

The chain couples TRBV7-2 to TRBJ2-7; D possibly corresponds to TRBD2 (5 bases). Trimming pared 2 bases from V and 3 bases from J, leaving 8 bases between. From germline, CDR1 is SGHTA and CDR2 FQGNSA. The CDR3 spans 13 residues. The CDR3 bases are TGTGCCAGCAGCTTACTTCGGGGCTACGAGCAGTACTTC. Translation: CASSLLRGYEQYF.

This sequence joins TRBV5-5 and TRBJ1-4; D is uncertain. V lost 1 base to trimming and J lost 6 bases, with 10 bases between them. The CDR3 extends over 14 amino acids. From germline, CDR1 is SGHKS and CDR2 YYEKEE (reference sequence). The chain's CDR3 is CASSLRWEDEKLFF. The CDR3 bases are TGTGCCAGCAGCTTGAGGTGGGAGGATGAAAAACTGTTTTTT.

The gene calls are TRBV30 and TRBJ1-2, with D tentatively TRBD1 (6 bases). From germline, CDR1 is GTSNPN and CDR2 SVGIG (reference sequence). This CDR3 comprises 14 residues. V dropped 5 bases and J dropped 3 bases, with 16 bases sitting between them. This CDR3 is CAWAYVGADYGYTF. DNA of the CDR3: TGTGCCTGGGCCTACGTGGGGGCAGACTATGGCTACACCTTC.

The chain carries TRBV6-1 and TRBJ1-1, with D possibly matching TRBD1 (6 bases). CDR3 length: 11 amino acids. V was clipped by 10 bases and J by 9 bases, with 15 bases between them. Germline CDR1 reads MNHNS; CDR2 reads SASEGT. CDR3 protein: CATTAGHQAFF. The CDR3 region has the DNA TGTGCCACAACCGCGGGACACCAAGCTTTCTTT.

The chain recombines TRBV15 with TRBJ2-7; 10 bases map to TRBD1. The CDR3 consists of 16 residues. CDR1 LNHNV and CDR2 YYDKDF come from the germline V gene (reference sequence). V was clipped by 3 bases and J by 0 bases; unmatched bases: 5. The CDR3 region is CATSSRRDRGSYEQYF. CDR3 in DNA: TGTGCCACCAGCAGCCGCCGGGACAGGGGCTCCTACGAGCAGTACTTC.

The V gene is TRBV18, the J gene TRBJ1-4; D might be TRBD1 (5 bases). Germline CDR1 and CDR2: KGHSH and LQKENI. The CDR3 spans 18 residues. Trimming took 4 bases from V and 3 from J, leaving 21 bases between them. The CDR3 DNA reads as TGTGCCAGCTCACTACCGGGACGGACTTTTGTTGCTAATGAAAAACTGTTTTTT. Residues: CASSLPGRTFVANEKLFF.

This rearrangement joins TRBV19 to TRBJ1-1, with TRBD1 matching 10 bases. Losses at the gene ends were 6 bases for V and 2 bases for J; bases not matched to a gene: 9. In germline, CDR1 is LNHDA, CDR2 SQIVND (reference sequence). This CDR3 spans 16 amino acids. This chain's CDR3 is CASRPGQGKSNTEAFF. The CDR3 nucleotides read TGTGCCAGTAGACCGGGACAGGGGAAAAGTAACACTGAAGCTTTCTTT.

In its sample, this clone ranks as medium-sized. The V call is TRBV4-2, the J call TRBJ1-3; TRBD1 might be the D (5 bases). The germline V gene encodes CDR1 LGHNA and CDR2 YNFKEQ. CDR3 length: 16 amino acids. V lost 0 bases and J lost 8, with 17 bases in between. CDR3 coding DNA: TGTGCCAGCAGCCAAGATCTGGGCAGGGCTGGGGACACCATATATTTT. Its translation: CASSQDLGRAGDTIYF.